The 2 T cell receptor beta chains below all came from one sample that was sequenced in a study of blood T cell repertoires in COVID-19. Here immunoSEQ multiplex PCR was the method, and the copy in TCRdb shows in-frame clones only, minus some. The repertoire holds about 160,000 clones, with roughly 88% as singletons. Sequencing used peripheral blood. These receptors originate from a man aged 18 to 29 with acute or convalescent COVID-19.

This chain joins TRBV25-1 and TRBJ1-2; 11 bases are a match to TRBD1. Germline lookup yields CDR1 MGHDK and CDR2 SYGVNS. Trimming removed 6 bases from V and 5 bases from J; junction bases left unmatched: 5. This CDR3 has 14 residues. CDR3 nucleotides: TGTGCCAGCAGCCCCGGGACAGGGGGGTATGGCTACACCTTC. Its translation: CASSPGTGGYGYTF.

Comment on this clone: The germline gene is not matched at one end of the junction; a read error may be the cause. The rearrangement uses TRBV5-8 and TRBJ1-6; D perhaps matches TRBD1 (5 bases). The germline CDR1 and CDR2 sequences are SGHTS and YDEGEE. The CDR3 contains 18 residues. Here the CDR3 reads CASSHRRAQGGSNPPLHF. The CDR3 DNA reads TGTGCCAGCAGCCACCGACGGGCGCAGGGAGGGTCTAATCCACCCCTCCACTTT.